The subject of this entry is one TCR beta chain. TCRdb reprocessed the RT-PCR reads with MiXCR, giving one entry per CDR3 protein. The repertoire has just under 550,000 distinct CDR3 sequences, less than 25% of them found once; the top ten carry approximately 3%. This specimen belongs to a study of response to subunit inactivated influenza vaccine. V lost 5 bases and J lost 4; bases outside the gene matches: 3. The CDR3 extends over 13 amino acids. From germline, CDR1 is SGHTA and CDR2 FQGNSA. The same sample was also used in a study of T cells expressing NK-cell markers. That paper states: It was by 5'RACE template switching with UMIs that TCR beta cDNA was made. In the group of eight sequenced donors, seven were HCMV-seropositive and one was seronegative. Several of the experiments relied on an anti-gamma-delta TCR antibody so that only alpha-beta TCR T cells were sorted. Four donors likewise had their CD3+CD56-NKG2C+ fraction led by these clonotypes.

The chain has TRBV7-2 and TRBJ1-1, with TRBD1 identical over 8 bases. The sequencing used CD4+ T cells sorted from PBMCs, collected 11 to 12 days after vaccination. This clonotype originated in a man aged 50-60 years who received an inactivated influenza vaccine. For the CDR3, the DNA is TGTGCCAGCAGCATCACAGGGGGCACTGAAGCTTTCTTT. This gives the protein CASSITGGTEAFF.